The subject of this entry is one T cell receptor (beta chain). Trimming pared 5 bases from V and 4 bases from J, leaving 11 bases between. Germline loops: CDR1 SQVTM, CDR2 ANQGSEA. There are 13 residues in the CDR3. TCR alpha and beta CDR3 regions were amplified from RNA using iRepertoire nested multiplex PCR. TCRdb re-derived calls from the multiplex PCR reads in MiXCR, one entry per CDR3 protein. The sample consists of 45,000 or so distinct CDR3 sequences, 20% to 25% of them appearing once. The sample belongs to a study of glioma-infiltrating T cells. The chain carries TRBV29-1 and TRBJ1-4; D perhaps matches TRBD1 (6 bases). This clonotype was sampled from a human donor with low-grade glioma or glioblastoma, undergoing nonglioma brain surgery, or in good health (not recorded which). The sample was glioma tissue, nonneoplastic brain tissue, or PBMCs (not recorded which). The CDR3 loop is CSVTGKGNEKLFF. As DNA, the CDR3 is TGCAGCGTTACAGGGAAGGGTAATGAAAAACTGTTTTTT.